This is a list of T cell receptor beta chains from one sample in a study of T cell responses to AZD1222 COVID-19 vaccine. TCRdb's copy holds only in-frame clones and misses some; the assay was immunoSEQ multiplex PCR. The sample comprises about 170,000 clones, approximately 92% of which are singletons, and 1.5% to 2% rests with the top ten. Sequencing used peripheral blood, obtained on day 0 of AZD1222 vaccination. Receptors were obtained from an adult in good health. The CDR3 runs from the conserved cysteine through the conserved F or W. Each record gives: V gene, D gene, clone size, J gene, CDR3 protein, CDR3 DNA. D genes are given only for firm matches. Expanded clones get a size class; other rows say once, few or many, or leave the size out.

>TRBV6-5|NA|NA|TRBJ2-7
CASSYSVWRGKGEQYF
NA
>TRBV7-9|TRBD2|NA|TRBJ2-7
CASTPVAGAHEQYF
TGTGCCAGCACCCCAGTAGCGGGGGCTCACGAGCAGTACTTC
>TRBV6-4|TRBD1|NA|TRBJ1-6
CASSVRDRNSPLHF
TGTGCCAGCAGCGTCCGGGACAGGAATTCACCCCTCCACTTT
>TRBV3-1/TRBV3-2|NA|NA|TRBJ1-4
CASSQARGNGEKLFF
TGTGCCAGCAGCCAAGCAAGGGGGAATGGTGAAAAACTGTTTTTT
>TRBV4-1|NA|NA|TRBJ1-2
CASSQDRSGVYGYTF
TGCGCCAGCAGCCAAGATCGGTCAGGGGTCTATGGCTACACCTTC
>TRBV25-1|NA|NA|TRBJ1-2
CASSDSKGRNYGYTF
TGTGCCAGCAGTGATTCGAAGGGACGGAACTATGGCTACACCTTC
>TRBV3-1/TRBV3-2|NA|NA|TRBJ2-7
CASSQDYDEQYF
TGTGCCAGCAGCCAAGATTACGACGAGCAGTACTTC
>TRBV6-2/TRBV6-3|TRBD2|NA|TRBJ2-7
CASSYSGTNYYEQYF
TGTGCCAGCAGTTACTCCGGGACTAACTACTACGAGCAGTACTTC
>TRBV7-9|NA|NA|TRBJ1-4
CASSLEQGSGKLFF
TGTGCCAGCAGCTTAGAGCAGGGGTCGGGAAAACTGTTTTTT
>TRBV7-6|TRBD2|NA|TRBJ2-1
CASSLAYVNGRAYQSSYNEQFF
TGTGCCAGCAGCTTAGCGTACGTTAACGGGAGGGCCTATCAGAGCTCCTACAATGAGCAGTTCTTC
>TRBV7-3|TRBD2|NA|TRBJ2-2
CASSRGSGNTGELFF
TGTGCCAGCAGCCGCGGGAGCGGGAACACCGGGGAGCTGTTTTTT
>TRBV5-1|NA|NA|TRBJ1-1
CASSLAVSSNTEAFF
TGCGCCAGCAGCTTGGCCGTGTCGTCGAACACTGAAGCTTTCTTT
>TRBV5-6|NA|NA|TRBJ1-5
CASSLSATQPQHF
TGTGCCAGCAGCTTGTCAGCTACCCAGCCCCAGCATTTT
>TRBV11-2|TRBD1|NA|TRBJ1-2
CASSSQGRYYGYTF
TGTGCCAGCAGCTCACAGGGGAGGTACTATGGCTACACCTTC
>TRBV18|TRBD2|NA|TRBJ2-7
CASSLTSGGFYEQYF
TGTGCCAGCTCATTGACTAGCGGGGGGTTCTACGAGCAGTACTTC
>TRBV7-2|NA|few|TRBJ2-5
CASSLVSSRQETQYF
TGTGCCAGCAGCTTAGTTTCTAGTCGCCAAGAGACCCAGTACTTC
>TRBV2|NA|NA|TRBJ2-2
CASKASEAGELFF
TGTGCCAGCAAGGCTAGCGAAGCCGGGGAGCTGTTTTTT
>TRBV9|NA|once|TRBJ1-3
CASSVATGAGNTIYF
TGTGCCAGCAGCGTAGCGACAGGCGCTGGAAACACCATATATTTT
>TRBV14|TRBD1|NA|TRBJ2-5
CASRPRDSQETQYF
TGTGCCAGCAGACCTAGGGACAGCCAAGAGACCCAGTACTTC
>TRBV5-1|TRBD2|NA|TRBJ2-1
CASSLTSGINNEQFF
TGCGCCAGCAGCCTGACTAGCGGGATCAACAATGAGCAGTTCTTC
>TRBV7-8|NA|NA|TRBJ1-1
CASSPRGALRTEAFF
TGTGCCAGCAGCCCTAGGGGGGCCCTAAGGACTGAAGCTTTCTTT
>TRBV7-2|TRBD1|NA|TRBJ1-5
CASSLGTGQPQHF
TGTGCCAGCAGCCTTGGGACAGGTCAGCCCCAGCATTTT
>TRBV19|NA|NA|TRBJ1-5
CASSIWGQPQHF
TGTGCCAGTAGCATCTGGGGACAGCCCCAGCATTTT
>TRBV6-2/TRBV6-3|NA|NA|TRBJ2-7
CASSYASLYEQYF
TGTGCCAGCAGTTACGCCAGTCTCTACGAGCAGTACTTC
>TRBV5-4|NA|NA|TRBJ1-1
CASSFATEEAFF
TGTGCCAGCAGCTTCGCCACAGAAGAGGCTTTCTTT
>TRBV5-1|TRBD1|NA|TRBJ1-1
CASPDRGHGTEAFF
TGCGCCAGCCCGGACAGGGGGCACGGAACTGAAGCTTTCTTT
>TRBV19|NA|NA|TRBJ1-1
CASSMERGNTEAFF
TGTGCCAGTAGTATGGAAAGGGGAAACACTGAAGCTTTCTTT
>TRBV19|TRBD2|once|TRBJ2-3
CASSTPGLVPDTQYF
TGTGCCAGTAGTACTCCGGGACTAGTTCCAGATACGCAGTATTTT
>TRBV6-2/TRBV6-3|NA|NA|TRBJ2-4
CASSTGQVAKNIQYF
TGTGCCAGCAGCACGGGACAAGTAGCCAAAAACATTCAGTACTTC
>TRBV30|NA|NA|TRBJ1-2
CAWSADSWYGYTF
TGTGCCTGGAGTGCCGACAGTTGGTATGGCTACACCTTC
>TRBV4-1|NA|NA|TRBJ2-4
CASSQDQGLGNIQYF
TGCGCCAGCAGCCAAGATCAGGGTCTCGGAAACATTCAGTACTTC
>TRBV21-1|NA|few|TRBJ2-3
CAPSSRGENTDTQYF
TGTGCCCCCAGCTCAAGGGGGGAGAATACAGATACGCAGTATTTT